Each of the 3 T cell receptor beta chains below was sequenced from the same sample in a study of shared clonotypes between healthy human individuals. Naive CD8 cells comprised CD45RO-negative, CCR7-positively selected cells, excluding terminally differentiated effector memory CD45RA+ cells. Repertoires were generated with immunoSEQ multiplex PCR, while TCRdb's copy carries only in-frame clones and drops some. The table has 1.5 million to 2.5 million clones, approximately 94% seen once. The sequenced sample was naive CD8+ T cells sorted from blood. These receptors all come from a man aged 18 to 35 in good health.

This clone was observed a few times. This same CDR3 is encoded by further DNA sequences in the sample. The chain couples TRBV5-6 to TRBJ1-1; D call uncertain. The germline CDR1 and CDR2 sequences are SGHDT and YYEEEE. The V and J ends lost 0 bases and 1 base respectively, with 4 bases between them. The CDR3 spans 13 residues. The CDR3 region is CASSLGTNTEAFF. The DNA for the CDR3 is TGTGCCAGCAGCTTGGGGACGAACACTGAAGCTTTCTTT.

The V call is TRBV4-1, the J call TRBJ1-5; 7 bases line up with TRBD1. Trimming cost V 0 bases and J 5 bases; bases outside gene matches: 13. This CDR3 comprises 18 residues. Germline CDR1 MGHRA, CDR2 YSYEKL. CDR3 sequence: CASSQDLKLRQGHQPQHF. The CDR3 coding sequence is TGCGCCAGCAGCCAAGATCTCAAGCTCCGACAGGGCCATCAGCCCCAGCATTTT.

The V gene is TRBV11-2, the J gene TRBJ1-2; D call uncertain. Between the trimmed V and J ends, which lost 0 bases and 8 bases, there was a span of 16 bases. CDR1 and CDR2 from the germline V gene are SGHAT and FQNNGV. The CDR3 covers 15 residues. CDR3 coding DNA: TGTGCCAGCAGCTTAGATCCGGCCGGCGGGCCCGGCTACACCTTC. Its translation is CASSLDPAGGPGYTF.